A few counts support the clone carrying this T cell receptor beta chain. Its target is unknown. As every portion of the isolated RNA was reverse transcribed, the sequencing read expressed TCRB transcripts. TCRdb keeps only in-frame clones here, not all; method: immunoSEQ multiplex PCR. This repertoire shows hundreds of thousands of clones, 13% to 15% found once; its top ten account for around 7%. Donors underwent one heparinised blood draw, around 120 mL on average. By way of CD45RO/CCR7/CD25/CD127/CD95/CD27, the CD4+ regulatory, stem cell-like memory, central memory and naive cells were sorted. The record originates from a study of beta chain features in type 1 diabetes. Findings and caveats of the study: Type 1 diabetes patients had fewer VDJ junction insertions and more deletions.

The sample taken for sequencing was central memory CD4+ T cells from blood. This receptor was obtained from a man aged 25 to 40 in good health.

The CDR3 protein is CASRRGPLPEDIQYF. CDR3 bases: TGTGCCAGCAGGCGGGGACCGCTCCCCGAGGACATTCAGTACTTC. The chain combines TRBV27 with TRBJ2-4, with a weak D call TRBD2 (6 bases). V was shortened by 6 bases and J by 8 bases, with 20 bases between the two germline ends. The CDR3 consists of 15 residues. Germline V lookup: CDR1 MNHEY, CDR2 SMNVEV (reference sequence).